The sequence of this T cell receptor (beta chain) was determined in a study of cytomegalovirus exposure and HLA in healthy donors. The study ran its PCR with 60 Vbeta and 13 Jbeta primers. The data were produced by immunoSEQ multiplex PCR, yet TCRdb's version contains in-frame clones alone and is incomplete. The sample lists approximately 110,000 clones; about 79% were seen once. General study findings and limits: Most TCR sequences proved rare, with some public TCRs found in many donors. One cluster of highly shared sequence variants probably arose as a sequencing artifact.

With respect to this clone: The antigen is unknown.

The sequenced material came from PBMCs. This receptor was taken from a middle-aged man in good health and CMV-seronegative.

CDR3 in amino acids: CASSPNPGTGGHYGYTF. In nucleotides, the CDR3 is TGTGCCAGCTCACCTAATCCCGGGACAGGGGGTCACTATGGCTACACCTTC. This chain links TRBV18 with TRBJ1-2; the match to TRBD1 covers 11 bases. The CDR3 runs 17 residues. Trimming took 3 bases from V and 3 from J; bases not matched to a gene: 9. Germline lookup yields CDR1 KGHSH and CDR2 LQKENI.